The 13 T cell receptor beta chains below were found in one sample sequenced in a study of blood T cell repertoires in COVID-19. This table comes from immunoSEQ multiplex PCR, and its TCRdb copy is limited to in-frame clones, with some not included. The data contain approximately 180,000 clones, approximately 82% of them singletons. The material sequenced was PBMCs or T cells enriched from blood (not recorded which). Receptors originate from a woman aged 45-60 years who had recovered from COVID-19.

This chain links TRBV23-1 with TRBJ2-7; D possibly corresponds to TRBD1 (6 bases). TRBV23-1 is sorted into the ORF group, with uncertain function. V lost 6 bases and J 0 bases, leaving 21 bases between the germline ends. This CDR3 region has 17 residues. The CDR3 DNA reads TGCGCCAGCAGCGAATTAACAGGGTTTAGGACCTCCTACGAGCAGTACTTC. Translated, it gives CASSELTGFRTSYEQYF.

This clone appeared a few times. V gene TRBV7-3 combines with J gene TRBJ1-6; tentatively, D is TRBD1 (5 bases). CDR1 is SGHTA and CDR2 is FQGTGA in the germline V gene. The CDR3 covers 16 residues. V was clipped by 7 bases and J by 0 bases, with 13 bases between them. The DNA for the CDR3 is TGTGCCAGCACCCAGGGTTGGAGCTCCTATAATTCACCCCTCCACTTT. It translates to CASTQGWSSYNSPLHF.

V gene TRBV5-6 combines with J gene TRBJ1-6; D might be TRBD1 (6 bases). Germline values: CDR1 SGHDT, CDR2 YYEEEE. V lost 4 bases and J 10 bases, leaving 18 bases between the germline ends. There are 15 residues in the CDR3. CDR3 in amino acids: CASSIQGLVRSPLHF. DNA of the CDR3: TGTGCCAGCAGCATACAGGGTCTGGTTAGATCACCCCTCCACTTT. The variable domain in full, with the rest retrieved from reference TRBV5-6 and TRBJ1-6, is DAGVTQSPTHLIKTRGQQVTLRCSPKSGHDTVSWYQQALGQGPQFIFQYYEEEERQRGNFPDRFSGHQFPNYSSELNVNALLLGDSALYLCASSIQGLVRSPLHFGNGTRLTVT.

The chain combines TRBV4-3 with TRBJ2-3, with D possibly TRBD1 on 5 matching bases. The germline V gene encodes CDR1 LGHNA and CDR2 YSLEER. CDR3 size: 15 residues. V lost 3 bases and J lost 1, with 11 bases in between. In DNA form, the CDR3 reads TGCGCCAGCAGCCAGGTTTTACAGGGCACAGATACGCAGTATTTT. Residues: CASSQVLQGTDTQYF.

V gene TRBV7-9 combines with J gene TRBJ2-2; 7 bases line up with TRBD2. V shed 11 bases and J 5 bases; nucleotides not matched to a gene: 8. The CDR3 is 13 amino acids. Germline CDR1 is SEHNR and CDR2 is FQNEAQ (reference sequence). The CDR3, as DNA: TGTGCCGGGGGGGTATCCCGGACCGGGGAGCTGTTTTTT. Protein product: CAGGVSRTGELFF.

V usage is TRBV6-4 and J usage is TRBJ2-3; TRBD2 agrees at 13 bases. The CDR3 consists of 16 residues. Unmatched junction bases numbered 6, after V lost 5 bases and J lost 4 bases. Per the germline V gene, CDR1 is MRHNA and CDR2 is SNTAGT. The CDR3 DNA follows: TGTGCCAGCAGTAAACAAGGACTAGCGGGAGCAGATACGCAGTATTTT. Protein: CASSKQGLAGADTQYF.

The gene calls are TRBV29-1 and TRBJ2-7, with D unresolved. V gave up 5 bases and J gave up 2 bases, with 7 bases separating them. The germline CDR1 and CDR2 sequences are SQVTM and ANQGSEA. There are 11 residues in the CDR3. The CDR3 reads CSVNTAYEQYF. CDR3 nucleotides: TGCAGCGTTAACACAGCCTACGAGCAGTACTTC.

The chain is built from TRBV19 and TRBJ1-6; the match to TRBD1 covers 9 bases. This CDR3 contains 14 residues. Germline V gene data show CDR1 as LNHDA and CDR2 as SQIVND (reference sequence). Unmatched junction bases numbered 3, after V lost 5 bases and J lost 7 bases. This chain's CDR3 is CASSGGTGNSPLHF. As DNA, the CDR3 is TGTGCCAGTAGTGGTGGGACAGGGAATTCACCCCTCCACTTT.

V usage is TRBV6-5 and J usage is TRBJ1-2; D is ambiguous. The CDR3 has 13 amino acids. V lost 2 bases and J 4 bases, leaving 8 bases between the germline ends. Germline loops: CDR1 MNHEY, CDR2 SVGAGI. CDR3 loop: CASSYEPGYGYTF. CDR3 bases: TGTGCCAGCAGTTACGAGCCCGGCTATGGCTACACCTTC.

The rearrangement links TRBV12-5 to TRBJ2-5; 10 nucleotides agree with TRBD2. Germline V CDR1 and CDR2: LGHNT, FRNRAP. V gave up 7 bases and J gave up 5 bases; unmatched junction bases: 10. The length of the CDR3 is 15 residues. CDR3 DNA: TGTGCTAGTGCGGCTAGCGGGAGTCTGGGGGAGACCCAGTACTTC. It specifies CASAASGSLGETQYF.

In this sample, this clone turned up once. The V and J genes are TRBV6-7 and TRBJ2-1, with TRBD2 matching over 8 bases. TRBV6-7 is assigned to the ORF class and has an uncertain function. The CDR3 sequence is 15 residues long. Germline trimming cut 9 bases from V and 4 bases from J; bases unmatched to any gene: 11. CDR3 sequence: CARGPGTRDYNEQFF. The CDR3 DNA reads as TGTGCCAGAGGACCCGGGACTAGGGATTACAATGAGCAGTTCTTC.

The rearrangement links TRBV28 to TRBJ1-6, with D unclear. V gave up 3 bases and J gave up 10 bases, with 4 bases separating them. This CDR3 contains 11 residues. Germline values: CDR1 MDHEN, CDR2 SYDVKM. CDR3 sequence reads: CASSFQSPLHF. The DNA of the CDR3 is TGTGCCAGCAGTTTTCAGTCACCCCTCCACTTT.

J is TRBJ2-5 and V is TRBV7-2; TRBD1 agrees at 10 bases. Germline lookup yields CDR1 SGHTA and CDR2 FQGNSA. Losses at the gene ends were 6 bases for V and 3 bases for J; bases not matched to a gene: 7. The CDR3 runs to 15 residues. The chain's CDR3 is CASRGGTGVEETQYF. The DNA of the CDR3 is TGTGCCAGCAGAGGAGGGACAGGGGTAGAAGAGACCCAGTACTTC.